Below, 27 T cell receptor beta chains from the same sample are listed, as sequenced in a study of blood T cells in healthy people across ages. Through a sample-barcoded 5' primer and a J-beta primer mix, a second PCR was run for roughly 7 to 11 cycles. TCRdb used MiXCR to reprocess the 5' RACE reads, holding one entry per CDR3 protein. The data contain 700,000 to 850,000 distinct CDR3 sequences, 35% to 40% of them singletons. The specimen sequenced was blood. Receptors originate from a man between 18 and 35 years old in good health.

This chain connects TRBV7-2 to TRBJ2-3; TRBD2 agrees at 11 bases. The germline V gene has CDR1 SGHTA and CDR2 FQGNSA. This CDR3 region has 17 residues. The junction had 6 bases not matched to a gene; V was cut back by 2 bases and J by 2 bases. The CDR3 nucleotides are TGTGCCAGCAGCTTACTGTTAGCGGGGGGGCCCACAGATACGCAGTATTTT. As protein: CASSLLLAGGPTDTQYF.

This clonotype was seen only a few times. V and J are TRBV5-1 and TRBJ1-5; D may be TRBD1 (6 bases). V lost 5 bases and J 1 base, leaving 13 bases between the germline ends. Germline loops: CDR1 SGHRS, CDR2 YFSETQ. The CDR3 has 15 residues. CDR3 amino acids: CASSLQGSSNQPQHF. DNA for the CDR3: TGCGCCAGCAGTTTACAGGGAAGCAGCAATCAGCCCCAGCATTTT. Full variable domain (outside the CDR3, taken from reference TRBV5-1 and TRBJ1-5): KAGVTQTPRYLIKTRGQQVTLSCSPISGHRSVSWYQQTPGQGLQFLFEYFSETQRNKGNFPGRFSGRQFSNSRSEMNVSTLELGDSALYLCASSLQGSSNQPQHFGDGTRLSIL.

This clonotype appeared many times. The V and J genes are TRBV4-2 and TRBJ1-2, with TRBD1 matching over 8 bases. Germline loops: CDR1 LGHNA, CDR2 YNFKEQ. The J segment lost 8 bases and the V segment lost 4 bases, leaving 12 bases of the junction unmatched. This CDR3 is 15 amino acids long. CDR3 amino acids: CASSLGTGNAGGYTF. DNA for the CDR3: TGTGCCAGCAGCCTCGGGACAGGCAACGCTGGGGGCTACACCTTC.

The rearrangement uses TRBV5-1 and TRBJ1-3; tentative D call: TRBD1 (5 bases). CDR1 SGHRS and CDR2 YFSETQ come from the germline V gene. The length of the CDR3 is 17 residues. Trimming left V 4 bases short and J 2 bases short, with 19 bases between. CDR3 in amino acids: CASSLDGGVSTGNTIYF. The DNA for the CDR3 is TGCGCCAGCAGCCTGGATGGGGGGGTTTCTACTGGAAACACCATATATTTT.

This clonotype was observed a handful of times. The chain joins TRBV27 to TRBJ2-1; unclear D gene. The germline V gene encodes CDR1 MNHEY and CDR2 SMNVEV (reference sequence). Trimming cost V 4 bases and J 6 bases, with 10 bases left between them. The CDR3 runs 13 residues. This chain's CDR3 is CASSYSQVNEQFF. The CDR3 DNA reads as TGTGCCAGCAGTTATTCACAAGTCAATGAGCAGTTCTTC.

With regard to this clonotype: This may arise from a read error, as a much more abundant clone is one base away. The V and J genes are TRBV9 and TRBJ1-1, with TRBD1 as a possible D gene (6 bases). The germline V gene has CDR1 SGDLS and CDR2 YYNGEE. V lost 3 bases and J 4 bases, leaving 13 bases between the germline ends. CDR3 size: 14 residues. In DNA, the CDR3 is TGTGCCAGCAGCGCCGGGATAGGGGGCACTGAAGCTTTCTTT. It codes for CASSAGIGGTEAFF.

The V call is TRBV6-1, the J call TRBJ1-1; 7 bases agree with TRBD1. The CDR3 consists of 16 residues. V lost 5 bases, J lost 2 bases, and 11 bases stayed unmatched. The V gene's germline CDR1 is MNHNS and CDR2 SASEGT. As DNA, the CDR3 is TGTGCCAGCAGTCCCAGGACAGGCCTTACAAACACTGAAGCTTTCTTT. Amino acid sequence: CASSPRTGLTNTEAFF.

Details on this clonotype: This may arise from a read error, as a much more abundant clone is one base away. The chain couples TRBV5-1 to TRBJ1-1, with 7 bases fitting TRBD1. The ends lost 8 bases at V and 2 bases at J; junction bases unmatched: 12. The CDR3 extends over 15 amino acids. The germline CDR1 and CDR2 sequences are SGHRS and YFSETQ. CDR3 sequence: CARSPSGQPNTEAFF. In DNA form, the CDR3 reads TGCGCCAGGAGCCCGTCGGGACAGCCTAACACTGAAGCTTTCTTT.

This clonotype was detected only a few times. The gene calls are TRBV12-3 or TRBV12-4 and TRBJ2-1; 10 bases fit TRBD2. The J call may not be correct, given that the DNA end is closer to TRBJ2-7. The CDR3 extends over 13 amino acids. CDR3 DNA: TGTGCCAGCTTTAGCGGGGGGTACAATGAGCAGTACTTC. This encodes CASFSGGYNEQYF.

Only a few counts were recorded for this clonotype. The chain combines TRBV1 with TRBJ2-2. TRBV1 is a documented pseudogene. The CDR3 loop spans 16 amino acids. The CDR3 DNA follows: TGCACCAGCAGCCAAGATCTGGCAGGGAACACCGGGGAGCTGTTTTTT. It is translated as CTSSQDLAGNTGELFF.

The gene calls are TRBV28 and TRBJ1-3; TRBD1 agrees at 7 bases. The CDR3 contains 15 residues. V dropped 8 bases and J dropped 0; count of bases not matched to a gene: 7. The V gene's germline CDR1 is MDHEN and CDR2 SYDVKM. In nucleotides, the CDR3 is TGTGCCAGCGGAGCAGGGGGGGCCTCTGGAAACACCATATATTTT. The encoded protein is CASGAGGASGNTIYF. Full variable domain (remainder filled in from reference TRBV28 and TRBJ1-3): DVKVTQSSRYLVKRTGEKVFLECVQDMDHENMFWYRQDPGLGLRLIYFSYDVKMKEKGDIPEGYSVSREKKERFSLILESASTNQTSMYLCASGAGGASGNTIYFGEGSWLTVV.

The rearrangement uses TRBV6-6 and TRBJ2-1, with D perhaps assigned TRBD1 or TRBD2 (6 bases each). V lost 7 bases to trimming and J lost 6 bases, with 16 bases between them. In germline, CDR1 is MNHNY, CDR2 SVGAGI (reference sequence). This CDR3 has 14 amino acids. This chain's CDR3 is CASTNGGLSNEQFF. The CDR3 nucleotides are TGTGCCAGCACCAACGGGGGCCTAAGCAATGAGCAGTTCTTC.

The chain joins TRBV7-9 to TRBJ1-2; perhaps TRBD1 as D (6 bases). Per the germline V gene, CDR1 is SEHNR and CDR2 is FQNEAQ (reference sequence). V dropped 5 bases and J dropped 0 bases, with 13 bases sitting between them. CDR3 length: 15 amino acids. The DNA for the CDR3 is TGTGCCAGCAGCCCACAGGGCTTCCCTAACTATGGCTACACCTTC. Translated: CASSPQGFPNYGYTF.

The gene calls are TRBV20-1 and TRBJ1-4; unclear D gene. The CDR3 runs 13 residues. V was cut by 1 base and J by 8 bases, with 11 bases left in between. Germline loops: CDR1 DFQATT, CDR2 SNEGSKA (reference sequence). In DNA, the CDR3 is TGCAGTGCTAGAGGGGATATGGGGGAAAAACTGTTTTTT. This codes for CSARGDMGEKLFF.

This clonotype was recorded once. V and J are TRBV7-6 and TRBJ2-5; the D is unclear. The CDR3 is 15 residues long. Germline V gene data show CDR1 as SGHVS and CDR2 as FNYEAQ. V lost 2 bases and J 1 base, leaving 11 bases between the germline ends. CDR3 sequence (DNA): TGTGCCAGCAGCTTAAACCCTGGGCGCCAAGAGACCCAGTACTTC. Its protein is CASSLNPGRQETQYF.

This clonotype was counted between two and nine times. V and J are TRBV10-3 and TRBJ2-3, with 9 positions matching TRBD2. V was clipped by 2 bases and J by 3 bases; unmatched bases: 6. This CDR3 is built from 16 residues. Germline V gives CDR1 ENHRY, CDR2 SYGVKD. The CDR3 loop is CAISEAAGGSTDTQYF. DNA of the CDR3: TGTGCCATCAGTGAGGCCGCGGGGGGGAGTACAGATACGCAGTATTTT.

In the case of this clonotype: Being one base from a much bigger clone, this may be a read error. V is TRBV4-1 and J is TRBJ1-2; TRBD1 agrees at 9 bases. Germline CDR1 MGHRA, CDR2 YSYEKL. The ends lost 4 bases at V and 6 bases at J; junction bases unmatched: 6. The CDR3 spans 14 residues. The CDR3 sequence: CASSPAGQGDGYTF. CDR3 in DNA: TGCGCCAGCAGCCCGGCGGGACAGGGAGATGGCTACACCTTC.

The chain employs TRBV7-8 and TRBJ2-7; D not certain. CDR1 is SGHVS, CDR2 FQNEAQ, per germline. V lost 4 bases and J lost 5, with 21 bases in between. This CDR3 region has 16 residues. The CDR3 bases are TGTGCCAGCAGCTGGCCGTCCCAGGCGTCGTTCGACGAGCAGTACTTC. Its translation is CASSWPSQASFDEQYF.

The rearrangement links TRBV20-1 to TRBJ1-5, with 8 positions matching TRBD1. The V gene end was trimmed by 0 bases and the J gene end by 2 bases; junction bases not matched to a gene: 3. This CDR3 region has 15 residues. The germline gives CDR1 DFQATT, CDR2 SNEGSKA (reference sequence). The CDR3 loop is CSARETGEGNQPQHF. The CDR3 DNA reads TGCAGTGCTAGAGAGACAGGGGAAGGCAATCAGCCCCAGCATTTT.

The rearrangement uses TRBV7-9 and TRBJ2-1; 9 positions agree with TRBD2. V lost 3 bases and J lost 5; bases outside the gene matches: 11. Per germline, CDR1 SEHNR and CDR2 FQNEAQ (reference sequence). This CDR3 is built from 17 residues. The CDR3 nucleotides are TGTGCCAGCAGCTTTACTCCGGGACTAGCCATACACAATGAGCAGTTCTTC. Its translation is CASSFTPGLAIHNEQFF.

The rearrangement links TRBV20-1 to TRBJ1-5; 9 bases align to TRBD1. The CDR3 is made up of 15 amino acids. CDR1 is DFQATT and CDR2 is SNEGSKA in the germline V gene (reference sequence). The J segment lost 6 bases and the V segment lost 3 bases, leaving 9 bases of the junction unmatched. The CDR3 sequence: CSASYGTGIGQPQHF. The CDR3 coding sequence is TGCAGTGCTAGCTACGGGACAGGGATAGGTCAGCCCCAGCATTTT.

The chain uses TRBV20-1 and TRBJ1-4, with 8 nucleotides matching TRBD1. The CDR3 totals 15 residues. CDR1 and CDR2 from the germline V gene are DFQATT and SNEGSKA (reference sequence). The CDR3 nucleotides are TGCAGCCCTCGGGACAGGCAATCAACTAATGAAAAACTGTTTTTT. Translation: CSPRDRQSTNEKLFF.

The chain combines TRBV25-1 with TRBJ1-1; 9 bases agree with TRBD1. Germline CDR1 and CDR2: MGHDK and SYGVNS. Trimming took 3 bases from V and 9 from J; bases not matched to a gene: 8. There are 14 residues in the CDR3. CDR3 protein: CASSDGTGLPQAFF. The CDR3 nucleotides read TGTGCCAGCAGTGACGGGACAGGGCTCCCCCAAGCTTTCTTT.

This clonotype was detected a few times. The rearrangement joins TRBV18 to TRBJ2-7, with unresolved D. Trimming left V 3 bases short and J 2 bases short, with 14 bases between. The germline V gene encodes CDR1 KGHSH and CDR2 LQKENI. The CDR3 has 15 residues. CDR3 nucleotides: TGTGCCAGCTCACCCAGAAAGGACGGTACCTACGAGCAGTACTTC. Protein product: CASSPRKDGTYEQYF.

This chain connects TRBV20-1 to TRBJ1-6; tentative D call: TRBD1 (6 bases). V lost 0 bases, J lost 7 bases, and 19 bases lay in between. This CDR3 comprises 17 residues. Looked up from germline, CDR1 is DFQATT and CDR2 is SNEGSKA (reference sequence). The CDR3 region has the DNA TGCAGTGCTAGAGATTTGGGGTCGGGGGGCTTGAATTCACCCCTCCACTTT. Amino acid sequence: CSARDLGSGGLNSPLHF.

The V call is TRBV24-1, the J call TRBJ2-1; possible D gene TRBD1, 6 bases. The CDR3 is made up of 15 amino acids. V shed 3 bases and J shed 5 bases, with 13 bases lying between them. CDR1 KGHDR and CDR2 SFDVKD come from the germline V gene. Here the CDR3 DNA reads TGTGCCACCAGTGATCCCGGGACACAGAACAATGAGCAGTTCTTC. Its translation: CATSDPGTQNNEQFF.

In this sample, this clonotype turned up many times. Written as DNA, the CDR3 is TGTGCCAGCGGACAGGGTTCGGGGAAGACCCAGTACTTC. Its protein product is CASGQGSGKTQYF. The chain is built from TRBV27 and TRBJ2-5; TRBD1 aligns across 8 bases. The CDR3 consists of 13 residues. J gave up 6 bases and V 8 bases, and 8 bases lay outside the gene matches. Germline-derived CDR1 and CDR2 are MNHEY and SMNVEV (reference sequence).